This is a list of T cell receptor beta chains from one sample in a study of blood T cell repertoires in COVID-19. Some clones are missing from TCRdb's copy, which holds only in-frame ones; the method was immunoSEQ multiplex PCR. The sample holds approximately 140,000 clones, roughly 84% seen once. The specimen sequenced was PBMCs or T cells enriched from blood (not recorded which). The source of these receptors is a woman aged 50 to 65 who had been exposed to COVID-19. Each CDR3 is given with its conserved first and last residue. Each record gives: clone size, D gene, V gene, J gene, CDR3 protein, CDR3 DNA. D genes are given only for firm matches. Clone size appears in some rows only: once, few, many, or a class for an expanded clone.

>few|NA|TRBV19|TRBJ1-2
CASRVGVSGYTF
TGTGCCAGTAGGGTAGGGGTTTCTGGCTACACCTTC
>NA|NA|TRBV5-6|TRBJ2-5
CASSLGRVGTQYF
TGTGCCAGCAGCTTGGGCAGGGTCGGGACCCAGTACTTC
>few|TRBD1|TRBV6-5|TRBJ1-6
CASSYSTGGGSPLHF
TGTGCCAGCAGTTACTCTACAGGGGGAGGTTCACCCCTCCACTTT
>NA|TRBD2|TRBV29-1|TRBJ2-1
CSVLGGRAGNEQFF
TGCAGCGTTCTCGGCGGGAGGGCCGGGAATGAGCAGTTCTTC
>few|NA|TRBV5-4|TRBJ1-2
CASSSQGTGGYTF
TGTGCCAGCAGCTCACAGGGAACAGGTGGCTACACCTTC
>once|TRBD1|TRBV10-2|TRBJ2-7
CASRTGGVSYEQYF
TGCGCCAGCAGGACAGGGGGCGTTTCCTACGAGCAGTACTTC
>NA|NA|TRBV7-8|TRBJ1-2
CASSLVAGEYSYGYTF
TGTGCCAGCAGCTTAGTAGCGGGGGAGTATAGCTATGGCTACACCTTC
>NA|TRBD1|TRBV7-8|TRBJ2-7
CASSETGGRNEQYF
TGTGCCAGCAGCGAAACAGGGGGAAGGAACGAGCAGTACTTC
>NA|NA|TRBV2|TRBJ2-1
CASSDLGSYNEQFF
TGTGCCAGCAGTGATCTAGGCTCCTACAATGAGCAGTTCTTC
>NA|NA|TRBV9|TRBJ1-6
CASSVGIRDTDSPLHF
TGTGCCAGCAGCGTAGGAATCCGGGACACAGATTCACCCCTCCACTTT
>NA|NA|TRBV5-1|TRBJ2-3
CASSSEGTGEKYF
TGCGCCAGCAGCTCCGAAGGGACTGGAGAGAAGTATTTT
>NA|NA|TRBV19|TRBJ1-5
CASSIFQGDNQPQHF
TGTGCCAGTAGTATCTTCCAGGGCGATAATCAGCCCCAGCATTTT
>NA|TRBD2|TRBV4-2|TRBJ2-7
CASSQDNLAGPGEQYF
TGTGCCAGCAGCCAAGATAATCTAGCGGGGCCTGGGGAGCAGTACTTC
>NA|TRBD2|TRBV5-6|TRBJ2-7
CASSHRGLASTPNEQYF
TGTGCCAGCAGCCATCGGGGACTAGCCTCTACTCCAAACGAGCAGTACTTC
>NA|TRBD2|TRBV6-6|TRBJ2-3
CASSYSGGTGDTQYF
TGTGCCAGCAGTTATAGCGGGGGCACTGGGGATACGCAGTATTTT
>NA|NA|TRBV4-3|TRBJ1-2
CASSQGAAGDYGYTF
TGCGCCAGCAGCCAAGGGGCCGCAGGGGACTATGGCTACACCTTC
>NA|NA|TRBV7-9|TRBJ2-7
CASSLTFNEQYF
TGTGCCAGCAGCTTAACTTTCAACGAGCAGTACTTC
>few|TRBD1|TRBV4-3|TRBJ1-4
CASSFYRGTNEKLFF
TGCGCCAGCAGCTTTTACAGGGGGACTAATGAAAAACTGTTTTTT
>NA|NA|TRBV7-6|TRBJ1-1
CASSLAMNTEAFF
TGTGCCAGCAGCTTAGCTATGAACACTGAAGCTTTCTTT
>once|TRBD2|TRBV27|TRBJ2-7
CASSPLAGGQSEQYF
TGTGCCAGCAGTCCGCTAGCGGGGGGGCAAAGCGAGCAGTACTTC
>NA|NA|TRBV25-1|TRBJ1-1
CASSVTGNTEAFF
TGTGCCAGCAGTGTAACGGGGAACACTGAAGCTTTCTTT
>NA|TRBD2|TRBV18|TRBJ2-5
CASSPSLGLAKETQYF
TGTGCCAGCTCACCATCACTAGGACTAGCGAAAGAGACCCAGTACTTC
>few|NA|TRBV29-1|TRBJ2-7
CSVAGIGTESYEQYF
TGCAGCGTTGCGGGAATTGGGACTGAATCTTACGAGCAGTACTTC
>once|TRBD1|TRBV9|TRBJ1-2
CASSEGTGGGYTF
TGTGCCAGCAGCGAAGGGACAGGGGGCGGCTACACCTTC
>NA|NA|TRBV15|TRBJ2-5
CATSRGGLGETQYF
TGTGCCACCAGCAGAGGGGGGCTTGGGGAGACCCAGTACTTC
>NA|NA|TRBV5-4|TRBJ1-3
CASSSRATGNTIYF
TGTGCCAGCAGCTCACGAGCGACTGGAAACACCATATATTTT
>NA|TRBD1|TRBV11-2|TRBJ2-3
CASSLRGQGADTQYF
TGTGCCAGCAGCTTAAGGGGACAGGGGGCAGATACGCAGTATTTT
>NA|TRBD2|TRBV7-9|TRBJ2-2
CASSFRTSGLNTGELFF
TGTGCCAGCAGCTTCAGGACTAGCGGGCTGAACACCGGGGAGCTGTTTTTT
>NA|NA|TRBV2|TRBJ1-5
CASSGEMGAHQPQHF
TGTGCCAGCAGTGGGGAGATGGGGGCCCATCAGCCCCAGCATTTT
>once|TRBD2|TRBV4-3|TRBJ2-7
CASSQDLGGGQVYEQYF
TGCGCCAGCAGCCAAGATTTGGGCGGGGGGCAAGTATACGAGCAGTACTTC
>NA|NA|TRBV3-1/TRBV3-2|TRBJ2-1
CASSQRGGYEQFF
TGTGCCAGCAGCCAAAGGGGGGGCTATGAGCAGTTCTTC
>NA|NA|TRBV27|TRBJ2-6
CASSGTWGTQISGANVLTF
TGTGCCAGCAGTGGTACCTGGGGCACACAGATCTCTGGGGCCAACGTCCTGACTTTC
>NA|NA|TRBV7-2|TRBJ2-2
CASSLARGGGLTGELFF
TGTGCCAGCAGCTTAGCGCGAGGCGGGGGCCTCACCGGGGAGCTGTTTTTT
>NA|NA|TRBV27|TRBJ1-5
CASSLWGTEGGQPQHF
TGTGCCAGCAGTTTATGGGGGACGGAGGGCGGTCAGCCCCAGCATTTT
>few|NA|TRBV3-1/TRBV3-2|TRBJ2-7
CASSLKQGSREQYF
TGTGCCAGCAGCTTGAAGCAGGGCTCCCGCGAGCAGTACTTC